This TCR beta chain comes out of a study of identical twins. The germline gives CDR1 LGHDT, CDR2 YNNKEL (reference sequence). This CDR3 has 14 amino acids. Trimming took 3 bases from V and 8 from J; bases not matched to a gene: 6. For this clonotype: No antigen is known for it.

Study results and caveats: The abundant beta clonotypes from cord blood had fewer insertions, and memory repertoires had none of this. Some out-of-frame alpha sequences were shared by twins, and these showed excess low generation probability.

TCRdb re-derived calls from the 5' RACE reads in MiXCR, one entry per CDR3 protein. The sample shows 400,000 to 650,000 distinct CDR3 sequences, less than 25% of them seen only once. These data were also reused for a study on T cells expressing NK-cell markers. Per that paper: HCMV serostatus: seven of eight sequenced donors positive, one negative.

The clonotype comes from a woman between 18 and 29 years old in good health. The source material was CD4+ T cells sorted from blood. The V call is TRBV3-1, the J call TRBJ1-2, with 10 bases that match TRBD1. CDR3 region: CASSQTGTGVGYTF. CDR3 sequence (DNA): TGTGCCAGCAGCCAGACCGGGACAGGGGTCGGCTACACCTTC.